This T cell receptor beta chain emerged from a study of molecular identifiers for immune sequencing clone quantification. V lost 6 bases and J 1 base, leaving 9 bases between the germline ends. Germline V gene sequence: CDR1 LNHDA, CDR2 SQIVND (reference sequence). The CDR3 length is 13 residues. TCRdb reprocessed the PCR reads via MiXCR and lists one record per CDR3 protein. The sample carries under 600,000 distinct CDR3 sequences, around 23% recorded once. This TCR was sampled from a human donor in good health. Some libraries in this study had Jurkat cell RNA spiked in. The chain joins TRBV19 to TRBJ1-1; no firm D call. Sequenced sample: naive CD8+ T cells from blood, with Jurkat cell RNA spiked in. The sample's subset: FACS-sorted CD8+CD4-CCR7+CD45RA+ naive T cells. Here the CDR3 DNA reads TGTGCCAGTAGAAACGGACCGAACACTGAAGCTTTCTTT. It translates to CASRNGPNTEAFF.